The 24 T cell receptor beta chains listed next were all sequenced from one sample in a study of CD8 T cells in Susac syndrome. It was with random hexamers that roughly 0.5 to 1 ug RNA was reverse transcribed. From the immunoSEQ multiplex PCR reads, TCRdb called clonotypes with MiXCR, one entry per CDR3 protein. The sample carries around 190,000 distinct CDR3 sequences, 95% recorded once. What was sequenced was CD4+ T cells from PBMCs. The receptors shown here come from a human donor in good health.

The chain recombines TRBV12-3 or TRBV12-4 with TRBJ2-1; 8 bases align to TRBD2. J gave up 4 bases and V 6 bases, and 8 bases lay outside the gene matches. This CDR3 region has 15 residues. The CDR3 sequence is CASSPPLAGYNEQFF. CDR3 in DNA: TGTGCCAGCAGCCCTCCCCTAGCGGGTTACAATGAGCAGTTCTTC.

The V gene is TRBV7-2, the J gene TRBJ2-3; 8 bases are shared with TRBD1. The CDR3 covers 15 residues. Trimming took 5 bases from V and 4 from J; bases not matched to a gene: 8. Per the germline V gene, CDR1 is SGHTA and CDR2 is FQGNSA. CDR3 in amino acids: CASSAGQGSADTQYF. DNA of the CDR3: TGTGCCAGCAGCGCTGGACAGGGTAGCGCAGATACGCAGTATTTT.

The rearrangement uses TRBV20-1 and TRBJ2-1, with D perhaps assigned TRBD1 or TRBD2 (5 bases each). CDR1 is DFQATT and CDR2 is SNEGSKA in the germline V gene (reference sequence). V was clipped by 6 bases and J by 0 bases, with 15 bases between them. The CDR3 is 15 residues long. The CDR3 reads CSAIAGGSSYNEQFF. The CDR3 region has the DNA TGCAGTGCCATAGCTGGGGGATCCTCCTACAATGAGCAGTTCTTC.

The chain links TRBV20-1 to TRBJ1-2; D might be TRBD1 (5 bases). In germline, CDR1 is DFQATT, CDR2 SNEGSKA (reference sequence). The CDR3 totals 14 residues. Deletions cut 0 bases from V and 4 bases from J, with 12 bases between. This chain's CDR3 is CSARDKPGGYGYTF. DNA for the CDR3: TGCAGTGCTAGAGATAAGCCGGGGGGCTATGGCTACACCTTC.

CDR3 sequence (DNA): TGCTACTGGGAAAAACTGTTTTTT. Translated: CYWEKLFF. The rearrangement links TRBV29-1 to TRBJ1-4, with unresolved D. The CDR3 consists of 8 residues. The germline gives CDR1 SQVTM, CDR2 ANQGSEA.

The chain employs TRBV5-1 and TRBJ2-3, with TRBD2 matching over 11 bases. V trimming: 5 bases; J trimming: 5 bases; junction bases outside the gene matches: 13. Germline CDR1 SGHRS, CDR2 YFSETQ. The CDR3 consists of 17 residues. As DNA, the CDR3 is TGCGCCAGCAGTTTTGACGCTCGCGGACTAGCGGGAGATACGCAGTATTTT. This codes for CASSFDARGLAGDTQYF.

The CDR3 DNA sequence: TGCAGTGCTAGAGATAGCGGGAGTTACGGGGAGCTGTTTTTT. It translates to CSARDSGSYGELFF. The gene calls are TRBV20-1 and TRBJ2-2, with 9 bases aligning to TRBD2. Germline CDR1 reads DFQATT; CDR2 reads SNEGSKA (reference sequence). The CDR3 has 14 residues. After removal of 0 bases from V and 7 bases from J, the junction contained 3 bases not matched to a gene.

This sequence joins TRBV12-3 or TRBV12-4 and TRBJ1-2; D unclear. The CDR3 extends over 13 amino acids. The V and J ends lost 5 bases and 4 bases respectively, with 11 bases between them. The CDR3 reads CASSPGLFYGYTF. The CDR3 bases are TGTGCCAGCAGTCCCGGACTGTTCTATGGCTACACCTTC.

The CDR3 loop reads CASSQEGHRDKETQYF. CDR3 sequence (DNA): TGTGCCAGCAGCCAAGAGGGTCACCGGGACAAAGAGACCCAGTACTTC. The V call is TRBV3-1, the J call TRBJ2-5, with TRBD1 as a possible D gene (6 bases). CDR3 length equals 16 residues. Deletions cut 0 bases from V and 3 bases from J, with 14 bases between. Germline lookup yields CDR1 LGHDT and CDR2 YNNKEL (reference sequence).

V usage is TRBV3-1 and J usage is TRBJ2-3; 7 bases match TRBD2. CDR1 is LGHDT, CDR2 YNNKEL, per germline (reference sequence). The ends lost 0 bases at V and 2 bases at J; junction bases unmatched: 8. CDR3 size: 17 residues. DNA for the CDR3: TGTGCCAGCAGCCAAGAGGGCTGGGCGGGAGTCACAGATACGCAGTATTTT. Its protein product is CASSQEGWAGVTDTQYF.

This rearrangement joins TRBV29-1 to TRBJ2-2; D not resolved. The V end lost 1 base, the J end lost 6 bases, and 0 bases lay between the germline ends. The CDR3 loop spans 10 amino acids. Germline CDR1 reads SQVTM; CDR2 reads ANQGSEA. The CDR3 nucleotides read TGCAGCGTTGAAGCCGGGGAGCTGTTTTTT. Its translation is CSVEAGELFF.

The V gene is TRBV29-1, the J gene TRBJ2-4; D is uncertain. Trimming took off 5 bases at V and 3 bases at J, with 11 bases between the two ends. The length of the CDR3 is 13 residues. Germline values: CDR1 SQVTM, CDR2 ANQGSEA. The CDR3: CSVLEQDKNIQYF. In DNA form, the CDR3 reads TGCAGCGTTTTAGAGCAGGACAAAAACATTCAGTACTTC.

The chain joins TRBV20-1 to TRBJ1-1; D call uncertain. The CDR3 consists of 10 residues. Germline lookup yields CDR1 DFQATT and CDR2 SNEGSKA (reference sequence). CDR3 protein: CSSVIAEAFF. The DNA of the CDR3 is TGCTCCAGTGTAATCGCTGAAGCTTTCTTT.

DNA of the CDR3: TGTGCCAGCAGCCAGACTAGCGGGTCAGATACGCAGTATTTT. Amino acids: CASSQTSGSDTQYF. The J gene is TRBJ2-3, the V gene TRBV6-6; TRBD2 matches at 10 bases. V was pared by 6 bases and J by 4 bases, with 4 bases of the junction left unmatched. The CDR3 contains 14 residues. Germline CDR1 and CDR2: MNHNY and SVGAGI (reference sequence).

J is TRBJ2-2 and V is TRBV9; D unclear. CDR1 and CDR2 (germline): SGDLS, YYNGEE. This CDR3 has 14 residues. Trimming shortened V by 3 bases and J by 8 bases, and 14 bases separated the two germline ends. The CDR3 DNA follows: TGTGCCAGCAGCGCAGGTCCCGGTGGAGGGGAGCTGTTTTTT. It is translated as CASSAGPGGGELFF. Combining the CDR3 with reference TRBV9 and TRBJ2-2 gives the whole variable domain DSGVTQTPKHLITATGQRVTLRCSPRSGDLSVYWYQQSLDQGLQFLIQYYNGEERAKGNILERFSAQQFPDLHSELNLSSLELGDSALYFCASSAGPGGGELFFGEGSRLTVL.

This chain joins TRBV20-1 and TRBJ2-4; D unclear. The V end lost 2 bases, the J end lost 7 bases, and 12 bases lay between the germline ends. Germline-derived CDR1 and CDR2 are DFQATT and SNEGSKA (reference sequence). The CDR3 contains 13 residues. CDR3 DNA sequence: TGCAGTGCTAGACTATCTGGTGGGAACATTCAGTACTTC. Amino acids: CSARLSGGNIQYF.

The rearrangement uses TRBV11-2 and TRBJ2-1, with 8 bases fitting TRBD2. Per germline, CDR1 SGHAT and CDR2 FQNNGV. V shed 4 bases and J 6 bases; nucleotides not matched to a gene: 5. The CDR3 loop spans 14 amino acids. Here the CDR3 reads CASSSSGRANEQFF. The CDR3 DNA reads TGTGCCAGCAGCTCTAGCGGGCGGGCCAATGAGCAGTTCTTC.

The chain uses TRBV2 and TRBJ2-7; 7 bases fit TRBD1. The CDR3 runs 12 residues. The J segment lost 5 bases and the V segment lost 7 bases, leaving 5 bases of the junction unmatched. Germline CDR1 reads SNHLY; CDR2 reads FYNNEI. The CDR3 reads CASNTGADEQYV. For the CDR3, the DNA is TGTGCCAGCAACACAGGGGCGGACGAGCAGTACGTC.

The chain recombines TRBV29-1 with TRBJ2-1, with D possibly called TRBD1 or TRBD2 (5 bases each). CDR1 and CDR2 from the germline V gene are SQVTM and ANQGSEA. This CDR3 is built from 13 residues. Trimming took off 7 bases at V and 6 bases at J, with 16 bases between the two ends. For the CDR3, the DNA is TGCAGCGCCGGAAGGGACCAGCCCAATGAGCAGTTCTTC. This translates into CSAGRDQPNEQFF.

The chain links TRBV30 to TRBJ1-1; D unclear. CDR1 is GTSNPN, CDR2 SVGIG, per germline (reference sequence). Deletions cut 1 base from V and 5 bases from J, with 11 bases between. The CDR3 spans 13 residues. The CDR3 nucleotides read TGTGCCTGGAGTGATTATCCCGTGACTGAAGCTTTCTTT. Translated: CAWSDYPVTEAFF. The full variable domain, with the rest looked up from reference TRBV30 and TRBJ1-1, is SQTIHQWPATLVQPVGSPLSLECTVEGTSNPNLYWYRQAAGRGLQLLFYSVGIGQISSEVPQNLSASRPQDRQFILSSKKLLLSDSGFYLCAWSDYPVTEAFFGQGTRLTVV.

There are a few counts of this clonotype. The chain couples TRBV9 to TRBJ2-3, with a possible D match to TRBD2 (5 bases). This CDR3 comprises 14 residues. Per the germline V gene, CDR1 is SGDLS and CDR2 is YYNGEE. Trimming removed 4 bases at V and 0 bases at J, with 9 bases between. The CDR3 spells CASSLLASTDTQYF. The CDR3 bases are TGTGCCAGCAGCTTGTTAGCGAGCACAGATACGCAGTATTTT.

The chain is built from TRBV27 and TRBJ1-4, with TRBD1 as a possible D gene (6 bases). Deletions cut 2 bases from V and 6 bases from J, with 13 bases between. The V gene's germline CDR1 is MNHEY and CDR2 SMNVEV (reference sequence). The CDR3 consists of 15 residues. The CDR3 coding sequence is TGTGCCAGCAGTTTAAATCCAGGGGCGGATGAAAAACTGTTTTTT. This sequence encodes CASSLNPGADEKLFF.

CDR3 coding DNA: TGCGCCAGCAGTCCAAGAGGAGGGCGCAACACCGGGGAGCTGTTTTTT. As protein: CASSPRGGRNTGELFF. This chain connects TRBV4-1 to TRBJ2-2, with D perhaps TRBD2 (6 bases). The V and J ends lost 6 bases and 2 bases respectively, with 16 bases between them. CDR3 length: 16 amino acids. Per the germline V gene, CDR1 is MGHRA and CDR2 is YSYEKL.

This clonotype appeared a single time. The chain uses TRBV9 and TRBJ1-1; D gene ambiguous. The germline V and J ends were trimmed by 0 bases and 0 bases, with 6 bases remaining between them. Looked up from germline, CDR1 is SGDLS and CDR2 is YYNGEE. There are 14 residues in the CDR3. CDR3 nucleotide sequence: TGTGCCAGCAGCGTAGTGGGAGTGAACACTGAAGCTTTCTTT. It encodes CASSVVGVNTEAFF.